The entry that follows covers one TCR beta chain sequence. Its cognate antigen is unknown. The sample contains more than one DNA sequence encoding this CDR3. CDR3 length equals 10 residues. Germline CDR1 reads DFQATT; CDR2 reads SNEGSKA (reference sequence). Trimming took 0 bases from V and 8 from J, leaving 4 bases between them. Profiled with immunoSEQ multiplex PCR; TCRdb holds only in-frame clones, not every one. In the table there are approximately 130,000 clones, approximately 92% of which are singletons. This entry comes from a study of T cell responses to AZD1222 COVID-19 vaccine. Study-wide points: Just 5 or 6 AZD1222 recipients tested seropositive at baseline. Every sample of the repertoires postdated the peak T cell response. Reportedly, nearly half of unique spike TCRs recognized epitopes outside B.1.351/B.1.1.7 mutations.

This receptor was taken from an adult in good health. Sample: peripheral blood, taken on day 0 of AZD1222 vaccination. The chain carries TRBV20-1 and TRBJ1-2, with D hard to call. The CDR3 loop is CSARDYGYTF. The CDR3 DNA sequence: TGCAGTGCTAGAGATTACGGCTACACCTTC.